This TCR beta chain emerged from a study of spatial heterogeneity in lung cancer (dated by TCRdb to the late 2010s). About the full investigation: More beta-chain than alpha-chain transcripts were consistently detected, likely reflecting higher beta-chain transcript abundance. In the raw uncorrected reads, each unique combination of TCR and UMI appeared more than ten times on average. The study quantitatively compared TCR alpha and beta repertoires across multiple tumor regions, matched nontumor lung and blood in non-small cell lung cancer. TCR repertoire features were related to nonsynonymous mutation counts determined by whole-exome sequencing of tumor tissue. At surgery, both alpha and beta chains were TCR-sequenced in 200 to 250 tumor regions, about 64 matched nontumor lung samples and just over 55 PBMC samples. TCR transcript counts in tumor regions correlated strongly with a T cell transcriptional module score from matched bulk RNA-seq. The paper's findings and limits, for the study overall: Confirming at a functional level the hypothesis that regional TCRs recognize regional mutations was considered to require additional single-cell paired TCR alpha and beta sequencing. Estimated TCR-seq coverage of tumor T cells was only around 6.7% for alpha chains and roughly 12% for beta chains. The tumor nonsynonymous mutation count correlated with the number of expanded alpha and beta TCRs within the tumor. The count of ubiquitous expanded TCRs correlated with the count of ubiquitous nonsynonymous mutations, and the count of regional expanded TCRs correlated with the count of regional nonsynonymous mutations.

V drops 5 bases and J drops 4 bases, leaving 5 bases in between. The CDR3 goes from the cysteine to the phenylalanine over 11 residues. Only the CDR3 portion is preserved as DNA: 33 bases, with reading frame beginning at the first base. CDR1 SGHTA and CDR2 FQGNSA were looked up in the germline V gene. The library was prepared using 5' RACE. The reads were generated on a NextSeq 500. To allow correction of PCR and sequencing errors, the TCR library protocol tagged every TCR cDNA molecule with a unique molecular identifier. Processing in the source paper ran as follows. TCR identification, UMI-based error correction and CDR3 extraction were all carried out with Decombinator tools. TCRs above a frequency of 2 per 1,000, corresponding to the top 1% of the tumor frequency distribution, were defined as expanded. Expanded tumor TCRs were classed as regional if statistically deemed absent (corrected P<0.05) from at least one tumor region, otherwise ubiquitous. Each repertoire was subsampled 100 times to 5,000 TCRs, after which Renyi diversity was computed with the R vegan package. CDR3 similarity networks were constructed using string-kernel similarity of amino acid triplets, with links drawn between CDR3s whose pairwise similarity was above 0.82. Through fastp at Q25 and MiXCR, TCRdb rebuilt clones from the public reads, retaining in-frame beta chains. Rows merge per CDR3 protein into single entries with the most common DNA and genes. These V and J calls rely on TCRdb rather than the paper's analysis. The sample table shows approximately 6,200 distinct CDR3 sequences, and 15% to 20% are seen once. The ten largest clonotypes hold about 14% of the sample.

Details on this clonotype: What antigen it recognizes has not been identified. Per-base qualities were not stored, and no clone one base away is much larger.

The meaning of the sample's time point label: sample taken at primary tumor resection. Donors were under 95 patients with early-stage, untreated non-small cell lung cancer from the lung TRACERx cohort. For TCR sequencing, whole RNA was extracted from tumor and nontumor lung tissue, or from cryopreserved PBMC samples, and no cell sorting was done. Patients were selected for TCR sequencing only if sufficient RNA was available from at least two tumor regions. Tumor and adjacent nontumor lung specimens were reviewed by a lung pathologist before selection. The chain uses TRBV7-2 and TRBJ2-5; matching of 5 bases hints at TRBD1 as the D gene. The material was lung tumor tissue, obtained at surgery. The source of this sequence is a male donor with early-stage non-small cell lung cancer. This receptor carries the CDR3 CASSTGETQYF. The DNA reads TGTGCCAGCAGCACAGGAGAGACCCAGTACTTC.